These 19 T cell receptor beta chains were sequenced from one sample in a study of persistence of HIV-infected CD4 T cells. These receptors have no identified antigens. The immunoSEQ assay was version 4, run in survey mode. Method: immunoSEQ multiplex PCR; TCRdb's copy keeps in-frame clones and lacks some. The sample shows over 35,000 clones, around 89% of them seen only once. Cells were stimulated nonspecifically with anti-CD3/anti-CD28 magnetic beads. Sorting of responding CD4+ T cells relied on upregulated CD40 ligand together with CD69. The sequences come from CD4+ T cells sorted from PBMCs after 18-hour stimulation, collected from a patient who received antiretroviral therapy. All receptors come from an adult man with HIV who was CMV-seropositive.

The chain uses TRBV6-5 and TRBJ2-6; D is unresolved. This CDR3 has 16 amino acids. Looked up from germline, CDR1 is MNHEY and CDR2 is SVGAGI. Trimming removed 3 bases from V and 0 bases from J, with 9 bases in between. CDR3 in DNA: TGTGCCAGCAGTTATACCACGGGCTCTGGGGCCAACGTCCTGACTTTC. It specifies CASSYTTGSGANVLTF.

The V gene is TRBV5-5, the J gene TRBJ1-5; unclear D gene. Germline V CDR1 and CDR2: SGHKS, YYEKEE (reference sequence). CDR3 length: 14 amino acids. V lost 2 bases, J lost 1 base, and 7 bases lay in between. CDR3 in amino acids: CASSLGPSNQPQHF. For the CDR3, the DNA is TGTGCCAGCAGCTTAGGGCCAAGCAATCAGCCCCAGCATTTT.

The chain couples TRBV24-1 to TRBJ1-5, with 7 bases that match TRBD1. CDR1 and CDR2 from the germline V gene are KGHDR and SFDVKD. CDR3 length: 15 amino acids. V lost 3 bases, J lost 7 bases, and 8 bases stayed unmatched. CDR3 sequence reads: CATSDPRTGSQPQHF. Here the CDR3 DNA reads TGTGCCACCAGTGATCCCCGGACAGGAAGCCAGCCCCAGCATTTT.

The V and J genes are TRBV24-1 and TRBJ2-3; the D gene is possibly TRBD2 (5 bases). Looked up from germline, CDR1 is KGHDR and CDR2 is SFDVKD. The germline V and J ends were trimmed by 5 bases and 0 bases, with 11 bases remaining between them. CDR3 length: 15 amino acids. The CDR3 protein is CATSGASRSTDTQYF. For the CDR3, the DNA is TGTGCCACCAGTGGGGCTAGCCGTAGCACAGATACGCAGTATTTT.

The sample holds one count of this clone. An end of the junction does not agree with germline; a read error may underlie this. The rearrangement uses TRBV6-5 and TRBJ1-2; 8 bases are a match to TRBD1. The CDR3 contains 15 residues. Germline V gene lookup returns CDR1 MNHEY and CDR2 SVGAGI. The DNA of the CDR3 is TGTACCAGCACCAAAGGGACAGGAGGAGGCTATGGCTACACCTTC. Translated: CTSTKGTGGGYGYTF.

The genes are TRBV5-4 and TRBJ1-4; 12 positions agree with TRBD1. J gave up 8 bases and V 4 bases, and 6 bases lay outside the gene matches. The CDR3 runs to 15 residues. In germline, CDR1 is SGHNT, CDR2 YYREEE (reference sequence). The CDR3 is CASSRPGTGGEKLFF. DNA for the CDR3: TGTGCCAGCAGCCGACCAGGGACAGGGGGCGAAAAACTGTTTTTT.

The rearrangement joins TRBV25-1 to TRBJ1-6, with 7 bases that match TRBD1. This CDR3 region has 15 residues. J lost 7 bases, V lost 3 bases, and 6 bases had no gene match. Germline CDR1 is MGHDK and CDR2 is SYGVNS. In DNA, the CDR3 is TGTGCCAGCAGTGAGGGGGGAGGGGGCAATTCACCCCTCCACTTT. Amino acid sequence: CASSEGGGGNSPLHF.

This rearrangement joins TRBV27 to TRBJ2-7; D unclear. Trimming took off 6 bases at V and 2 bases at J, with 17 bases between the two ends. CDR1 is MNHEY, CDR2 SMNVEV, per germline (reference sequence). The CDR3 contains 15 residues. The CDR3 reads CASRPDPGPPYEQYF. As DNA, the CDR3 is TGTGCCAGCAGGCCCGATCCCGGGCCCCCCTACGAGCAGTACTTC.

V and J are TRBV19 and TRBJ1-1; maybe TRBD1 (5 bases). V was cut by 6 bases and J by 1 base, with 12 bases left in between. The CDR3 loop spans 14 amino acids. Germline CDR1 LNHDA, CDR2 SQIVND (reference sequence). Here the CDR3 DNA reads TGTGCCAGTAGCCTAGGGAGGGGGAACACTGAAGCTTTCTTT. Translation: CASSLGRGNTEAFF.

The chain couples TRBV7-9 to TRBJ1-4; a weak D match, TRBD1 (5 bases). The germline gives CDR1 SEHNR, CDR2 FQNEAQ (reference sequence). With 5 bases removed from V and 8 bases from J, the gap between germline ends came to 12 bases. The CDR3 has 13 residues. This CDR3 is CASSPTKGEKLFF. The CDR3 coding sequence is TGTGCCAGCAGCCCCACGAAGGGGGAAAAACTGTTTTTT.

The chain has TRBV9 and TRBJ1-1; D unresolved. CDR1 is SGDLS and CDR2 is YYNGEE in the germline V gene. V shed 0 bases and J shed 4 bases, with 10 bases lying between them. CDR3 length: 14 amino acids. Here the CDR3 DNA reads TGTGCCAGCAGCGTAGTGAGTGGACGCACTGAAGCTTTCTTT. Its protein is CASSVVSGRTEAFF.

The V and J genes are TRBV5-1 and TRBJ1-1; TRBD1 matches 8 bases. The length of the CDR3 is 14 residues. Germline V gene data show CDR1 as SGHRS and CDR2 as YFSETQ. J gave up 6 bases and V 4 bases, and 8 bases lay outside the gene matches. CDR3 sequence: CASSGWTGSSEAFF. In DNA form, the CDR3 reads TGCGCCAGCAGCGGGTGGACAGGGAGCTCTGAAGCTTTCTTT.

The V gene is TRBV5-1, the J gene TRBJ1-1; D is possibly TRBD1 (6 bases). The CDR3 has 15 residues. V dropped 4 bases and J dropped 4 bases, with 17 bases sitting between them. Germline-derived CDR1 and CDR2 are SGHRS and YFSETQ. The CDR3 loop reads CASSAEAGVSTEAFF. CDR3 nucleotide sequence: TGCGCCAGCAGCGCGGAGGCAGGGGTAAGCACTGAAGCTTTCTTT. Drawing the rest from reference TRBV5-1 and TRBJ1-1, the complete variable domain is KAGVTQTPRYLIKTRGQQVTLSCSPISGHRSVSWYQQTPGQGLQFLFEYFSETQRNKGNFPGRFSGRQFSNSRSEMNVSTLELGDSALYLCASSAEAGVSTEAFFGQGTRLTVV.

V usage is TRBV5-1 and J usage is TRBJ1-1; possibly TRBD1 for D (6 bases). Germline CDR1 SGHRS, CDR2 YFSETQ. V was pared by 4 bases and J by 4 bases, with 26 bases between. The CDR3 spans 18 residues. CDR3 DNA: TGCGCCAGCAGCACGACCACAGGGCCGTCGAAGGGCGGCACTGAAGCTTTCTTT. Its translation: CASSTTTGPSKGGTEAFF.

The chain is built from TRBV2 and TRBJ2-7, with D uncertain. Germline lookup yields CDR1 SNHLY and CDR2 FYNNEI. V lost 6 bases and J 5 bases, leaving 17 bases between the germline ends. CDR3 size: 14 residues. CDR3: CASSRALSEDEQYF. CDR3 bases: TGTGCCAGCAGCCGGGCCCTCTCCGAGGACGAGCAGTACTTC. Together with reference TRBV2 and TRBJ2-7, the CDR3 gives the full variable domain: EPEVTQTPSHQVTQMGQEVILRCVPISNHLYFYWYRQILGQKVEFLVSFYNNEISEKSEIFDDQFSVERPDGSNFTLKIRSTKLEDSAMYFCASSRALSEDEQYFGPGTRLTVT.

The CDR3 region is CASSTGGKETQYF. In DNA form, the CDR3 reads TGTGCCAGCAGCACCGGAGGGAAAGAGACCCAGTACTTC. The V gene is TRBV7-2, the J gene TRBJ2-5; D might be TRBD2 (6 bases). From germline, CDR1 is SGHTA and CDR2 FQGNSA. V shed 5 bases and J shed 3 bases, with 10 bases lying between them. This CDR3 has 13 residues. The whole variable domain, filled in from reference TRBV7-2 and TRBJ2-5, reads GAGVSQSPSNKVTEKGKDVELRCDPISGHTALYWYRQSLGQGLEFLIYFQGNSAPDKSGLPSDRFSAERTGGSVSTLTIQRTQQEDSAVYLCASSTGGKETQYFGPGTRLLVL.

V and J are TRBV19 and TRBJ1-6; 10 bases match TRBD1. CDR1 is LNHDA and CDR2 is SQIVND in the germline V gene (reference sequence). This CDR3 has 15 amino acids. V shed 3 bases and J 11 bases; nucleotides not matched to a gene: 7. The CDR3 region has the DNA TGTGCCAGTAGTATCCAACGGGACAGGGGCACACCCCTCCACTTT. Translation gives CASSIQRDRGTPLHF.

The chain couples TRBV5-1 to TRBJ1-2, with D possibly being TRBD1 (5 bases). V was cut by 0 bases and J by 4 bases, with 10 bases left in between. In germline, CDR1 is SGHRS, CDR2 YFSETQ. The CDR3 spans 14 residues. CDR3 bases: TGCGCCAGCAGCTTGGTAGGACAAAGCTATGGCTACACCTTC. Translating gives CASSLVGQSYGYTF.

This clone came up once. The chain is built from TRBV6-1 and TRBJ1-6, with D possibly matching TRBD1 (6 bases). The CDR3 length is 17 residues. Trimming removed 4 bases at V and 10 bases at J, with 23 bases between. Per the germline V gene, CDR1 is MNHNS and CDR2 is SASEGT. CDR3 nucleotides: TGTGCCAGCAGTGGAAAACAGGGAGGGGGGGTTAAATCACCCCTCCACTTT. This encodes CASSGKQGGGVKSPLHF.